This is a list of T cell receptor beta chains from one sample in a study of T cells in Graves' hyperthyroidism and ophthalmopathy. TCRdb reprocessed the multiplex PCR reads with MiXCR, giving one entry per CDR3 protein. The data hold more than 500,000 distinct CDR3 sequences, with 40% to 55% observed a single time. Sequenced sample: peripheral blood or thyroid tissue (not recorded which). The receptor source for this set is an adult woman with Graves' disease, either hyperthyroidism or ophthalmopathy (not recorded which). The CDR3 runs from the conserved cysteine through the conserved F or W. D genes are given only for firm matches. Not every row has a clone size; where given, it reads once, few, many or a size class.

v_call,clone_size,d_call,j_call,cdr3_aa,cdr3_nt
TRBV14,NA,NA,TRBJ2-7,CASSQVTGFYEQYF,TGTGCCAGCAGCCAAGTAACAGGATTCTACGAGCAGTACTTC
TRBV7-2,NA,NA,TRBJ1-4,CASSNPGRPVGEKLFF,TGTGCCAGCAGTAACCCGGGGAGGCCAGTAGGAGAAAAACTGTTTTTT
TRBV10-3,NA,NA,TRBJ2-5,CAITGTDQETQYF,TGTGCCATCACTGGGACGGACCAAGAGACCCAGTACTTC
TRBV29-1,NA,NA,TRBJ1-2,CSVEDRTGDGYTF,TGCAGCGTTGAAGATCGGACTGGGGATGGCTACACCTTC
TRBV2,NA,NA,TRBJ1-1,CASNIGGANTEAFF,TGTGCCAGCAATATCGGGGGGGCGAACACTGAAGCTTTCTTT
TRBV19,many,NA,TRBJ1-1,CASSTSGRTNTEAFF,TGTGCCAGTAGCACCTCGGGACGGACTAACACTGAAGCTTTCTTT
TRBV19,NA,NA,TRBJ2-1,CASSIPGSGRYNEQFF,TGTGCCAGTAGTATCCCCGGGAGTGGTCGCTACAATGAGCAGTTCTTC
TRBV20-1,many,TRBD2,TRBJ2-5,CSAKPLGSGIPETQYF,TGCAGTGCTAAACCCTTGGGTAGCGGGATCCCAGAGACCCAGTACTTC
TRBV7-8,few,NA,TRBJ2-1,CASSTGTYYNEQFF,TGTGCCAGCAGCACCGGGACCTACTACAATGAGCAGTTCTTC
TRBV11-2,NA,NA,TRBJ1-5,CASSLGQIGQPQHF,TGTGCCAGCAGCTTAGGACAGATCGGACAGCCCCAGCATTTT
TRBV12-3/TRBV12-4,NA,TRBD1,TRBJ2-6,CASSLMTGAGANVLTF,TGTGCCAGCAGTTTAATGACAGGGGCGGGGGCCAACGTCCTGACTTTC
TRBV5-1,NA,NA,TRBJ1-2,CASSLATF,TGCGCCAGCAGCTTGGCCACCTTC
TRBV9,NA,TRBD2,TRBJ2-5,CASSRREAHQETQYF,TGTGCCAGCAGCCGGCGGGAGGCCCACCAAGAGACCCAGTACTTC
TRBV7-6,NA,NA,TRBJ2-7,CASSRDQEQYF,TGTGCCAGCAGCCGCGATCAGGAGCAGTACTTC
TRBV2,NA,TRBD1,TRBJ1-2,CASSDRGRLDGYTF,TGTGCCAGCAGTGACAGGGGGCGCCTCGATGGCTACACCTTC
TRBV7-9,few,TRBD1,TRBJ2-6,CASSPDRGSTGANVLTF,TGTGCCAGCAGCCCGGACAGGGGCAGCACTGGGGCCAACGTCCTGACTTTC
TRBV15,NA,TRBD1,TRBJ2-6,CAASSRTGLRGANVLTF,TGTGCCGCCAGCAGTCGGACAGGGTTAAGGGGGGCCAACGTCCTGACTTTC
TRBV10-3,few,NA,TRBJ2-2,CAISGAVRGTGELFF,TGTGCCATCAGCGGGGCCGTGAGGGGTACCGGGGAGCTGTTTTTT
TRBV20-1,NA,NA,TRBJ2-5,CSAPGMDTRGTQYF,TGCAGTGCTCCCGGGATGGATACTCGGGGGACCCAGTACTTC
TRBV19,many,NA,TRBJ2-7,CASNVKGGSSYEQYF,TGTGCCAGTAACGTGAAAGGGGGGAGCTCCTACGAGCAGTACTTC
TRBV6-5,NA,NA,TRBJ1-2,CASSSKGWDGYTF,TGTGCCAGCAGCAGTAAGGGGTGGGATGGCTACACCTTC
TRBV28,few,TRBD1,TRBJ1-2,CASSTPRTGGDYGYTF,TGTGCCAGCAGCACCCCGCGGACAGGGGGTGATTATGGCTACACCTTC
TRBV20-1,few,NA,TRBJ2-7,CSASGDYEQYF,TGCAGTGCTAGTGGGGACTACGAGCAGTACTTC
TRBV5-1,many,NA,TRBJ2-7,CASSHDMSRYEQYF,TGCGCCAGCAGCCACGACATGTCCCGGTACGAGCAGTACTTC
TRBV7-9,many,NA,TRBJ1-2,CASSLGQTGYTF,TGTGCCAGCAGCTTAGGACAGACTGGCTACACCTTC
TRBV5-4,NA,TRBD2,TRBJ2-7,CASSLGLAGVFEQYF,TGTGCCAGCAGCCTGGGGCTAGCGGGAGTCTTCGAGCAGTACTTC
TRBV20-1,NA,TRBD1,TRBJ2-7,CSARGSGGYEQYF,TGCAGTGCTAGGGGTTCAGGGGGCTACGAGCAGTACTTC
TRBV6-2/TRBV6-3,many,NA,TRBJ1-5,CASSHQGPRQPQHF,TGTGCCAGCAGTCATCAGGGACCGCGGCAGCCCCAGCATTTT
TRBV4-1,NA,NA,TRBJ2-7,CASSQPRLGDHYEQYF,TGCGCCAGCAGCCAACCCCGACTAGGGGATCACTACGAGCAGTACTTC
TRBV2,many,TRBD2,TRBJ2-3,CASSPRASGRVRTQYF,TGTGCCAGCAGCCCCCGGGCTAGCGGGAGGGTGAGGACGCAGTATTTT
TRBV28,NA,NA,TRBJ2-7,CACRGLSSYEQYF,TGTGCCTGTCGGGGATTGAGCTCCTACGAGCAGTACTTC
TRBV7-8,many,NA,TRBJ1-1,CASSLQRDGEAFF,TGTGCCAGCAGCTTACAAAGGGACGGCGAAGCTTTCTTT
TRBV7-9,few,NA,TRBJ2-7,CASSLSVSYEQYF,TGTGCCAGCTCCCTAAGCGTCTCCTACGAGCAGTACTTC
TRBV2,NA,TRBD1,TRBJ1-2,CASIKQGNGYTF,TGTGCCAGCATAAAACAGGGGAATGGCTACACCTTC
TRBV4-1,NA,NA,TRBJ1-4,CASSPRTTTNEKLFF,TGCGCCAGCAGCCCCCGGACGACAACTAATGAAAAACTGTTTTTT
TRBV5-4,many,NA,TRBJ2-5,CASSSPGPAGETQYF,TGTGCCAGCAGCTCCCCGGGCCCGGCGGGAGAGACCCAGTACTTC
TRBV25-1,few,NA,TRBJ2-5,CASSEFREMETQYF,TGTGCCAGCAGTGAATTTCGGGAAATGGAGACCCAGTACTTC
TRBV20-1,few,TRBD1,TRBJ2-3,CSASGQGQGLTDTQYF,TGCAGTGCTAGTGGCCAAGGACAGGGGCTCACAGATACGCAGTATTTT
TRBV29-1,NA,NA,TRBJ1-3,CSVGASSSGNTIYF,TGCAGCGTAGGTGCCAGCTCCTCTGGAAACACCATATATTTT
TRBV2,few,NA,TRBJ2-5,CARSQQLLQETQYF,TGTGCCAGGAGTCAGCAGCTTCTACAAGAGACCCAGTACTTC
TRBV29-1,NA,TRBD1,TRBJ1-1,CSVLEGAVDTEAFF,TGCAGCGTATTAGAGGGGGCAGTGGACACTGAAGCTTTCTTT
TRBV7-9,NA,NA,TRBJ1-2,CASSSFRRRQNNYGYTF,TGTGCCAGCAGCTCCTTCCGCCGGAGACAGAACAACTATGGCTACACCTTC
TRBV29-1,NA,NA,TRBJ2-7,CSSSGGTVYEQYF,TGCAGCTCCTCCGGGGGAACAGTGTACGAGCAGTACTTC
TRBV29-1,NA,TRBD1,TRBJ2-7,CSVKGQSHEQYF,TGCAGCGTTAAGGGACAGAGCCACGAGCAGTACTTC